The 26 T cell receptor beta chains in this list originate from one sample, sequenced in a study of neoadjuvant nivolumab and ipilimumab in lung cancer. Data came from immunoSEQ multiplex PCR; TCRdb stores just in-frame clones and leaves some out. Of about 4,300 clones listed, about four fifths are singletons. The specimen was normal lung tissue adjacent to the tumor, collected after neoadjuvant nivolumab, alone or with ipilimumab, at or shortly before surgery. Source of these receptors: an adult with non-small cell lung cancer. Some clones in this sample may be carry-over from other donors' samples.

The CDR3 protein is CASSSRGDTEAFF. The CDR3 DNA reads as TGTGCCAGCAGTTCGAGAGGAGACACTGAAGCTTTCTTT. The gene calls are TRBV25-1 and TRBJ1-1, with unresolved D. The CDR3 consists of 13 residues. Germline-derived CDR1 and CDR2 are MGHDK and SYGVNS. Trimming shortened V by 5 bases and J by 3 bases, and 10 bases separated the two germline ends.

This rearrangement joins TRBV6-5 to TRBJ1-6; D is perhaps TRBD1 (5 bases). The CDR3 contains 14 residues. V lost 3 bases and J 8 bases, leaving 11 bases between the germline ends. CDR1 is MNHEY, CDR2 SVGAGI, per germline. The CDR3 loop reads CASSYQGPDSPLHF. CDR3 in DNA: TGTGCCAGCAGTTATCAGGGACCGGATTCACCCCTCCACTTT.

The chain employs TRBV10-3 and TRBJ1-5; D not certain. The germline V gene has CDR1 ENHRY and CDR2 SYGVKD. V was cut by 8 bases and J by 0 bases, with 5 bases left in between. The CDR3 contains 12 residues. The CDR3 is CAIGLSNQPQHF. CDR3 bases: TGTGCCATCGGCCTTAGCAATCAGCCCCAGCATTTT.

The chain couples TRBV18 to TRBJ2-7, with TRBD2 identical over 11 bases. Germline V gene data show CDR1 as KGHSH and CDR2 as LQKENI. Unmatched junction bases numbered 8, after V lost 2 bases and J lost 2 bases. This CDR3 has 17 amino acids. The CDR3, as DNA: TGTGCCAGCTCACCAGGTAATCGACTAGCGGGGACCTACGAGCAGTACTTC. Translating gives CASSPGNRLAGTYEQYF.

The gene calls are TRBV5-4 and TRBJ2-7, with TRBD2 identical over 11 bases. The CDR3 is made up of 13 amino acids. Germline V gene lookup returns CDR1 SGHNT and CDR2 YYREEE (reference sequence). V shed 5 bases, J shed 7 bases, and the junction held 5 bases outside the gene matches. CDR3 bases: TGTGCCAGCAGACTAGCGGGGGTAGGGGAGCAGTACTTC. Translating it yields CASRLAGVGEQYF.

The J gene is TRBJ2-1, the V gene TRBV9, with a tentative D call TRBD2 (6 bases). V was clipped by 3 bases and J by 6 bases, with 16 bases between them. CDR1 is SGDLS, CDR2 YYNGEE, per germline. The CDR3 is 15 amino acids. CDR3 DNA: TGTGCCAGCAGCGCCCCGGGGACTCTAAGCAATGAGCAGTTCTTC. This encodes CASSAPGTLSNEQFF.

This clone showed up just once. The gene calls are TRBV7-2 and TRBJ2-7, with 8 bases that match TRBD2. Germline V gene sequence: CDR1 SGHTA, CDR2 FQGNSA. J gave up 3 bases and V 9 bases, and 4 bases lay outside the gene matches. The CDR3 is 12 residues long. The CDR3 loop reads CASRGGHYEQYF. In nucleotides, the CDR3 is TGTGCCAGTCGGGGGGGCCACTACGAGCAGTACTTC. Full variable domain (remainder filled in from reference TRBV7-2 and TRBJ2-7): GAGVSQSPSNKVTEKGKDVELRCDPISGHTALYWYRQSLGQGLEFLIYFQGNSAPDKSGLPSDRFSAERTGGSVSTLTIQRTQQEDSAVYLCASRGGHYEQYFGPGTRLTVT.

The chain links TRBV10-2 to TRBJ2-7, with a weak D call TRBD2 (6 bases). V dropped 5 bases and J dropped 2 bases, with 7 bases sitting between them. The V gene's germline CDR1 is WSHSY and CDR2 SAAADI. The CDR3 is 12 residues long. The CDR3 DNA is TGCGCCAGCAGTTCTAGCGCCTACGAGCAGTACTTC. This encodes CASSSSAYEQYF.

V gene TRBV5-1 combines with J gene TRBJ2-1, with D tentatively TRBD2 (7 bases). Germline V CDR1 and CDR2: SGHRS, YFSETQ. V lost 0 bases to trimming and J lost 10 bases, with 11 bases between them. This CDR3 is 13 amino acids long. The CDR3 sequence is CASSLVRGGEQFF. The CDR3 DNA sequence: TGCGCCAGCAGCTTGGTCAGGGGAGGGGAGCAGTTCTTC.

The CDR3 DNA is TGTGCCAGCAGCTTAGGGACTAGCGGGATCATAGGAACCGGGGAGCTGTTTTTT. Its protein product is CASSLGTSGIIGTGELFF. The chain employs TRBV7-6 and TRBJ2-2; 12 nucleotides match TRBD2. The CDR3 length is 18 residues. Germline-derived CDR1 and CDR2 are SGHVS and FNYEAQ. V was pared by 1 base and J by 5 bases, with 8 bases of the junction left unmatched. Variable domain in full (rest from reference TRBV7-6 and TRBJ2-2): GAGVSQSPRYKVTKRGQDVALRCDPISGHVSLYWYRQALGQGPEFLTYFNYEAQQDKSGLPNDRFSAERPEGSISTLTIQRTEQRDSAMYRCASSLGTSGIIGTGELFFGEGSRLTVL.

This chain joins TRBV6-6 and TRBJ2-1; 13 bases map to TRBD2. Losses at the gene ends were 7 bases for V and 6 bases for J; bases not matched to a gene: 6. The CDR3 sequence is 15 residues long. From germline, CDR1 is MNHNY and CDR2 SVGAGI (reference sequence). CDR3 in amino acids: CASTTTSGRANEQFF. As DNA, the CDR3 is TGTGCCAGCACTACTACTAGCGGGAGGGCCAATGAGCAGTTCTTC.

This chain connects TRBV7-9 to TRBJ2-1; D gene unclear. There are 13 residues in the CDR3. V lost 2 bases to trimming and J lost 7 bases, with 9 bases between them. Germline V lookup: CDR1 SEHNR, CDR2 FQNEAQ (reference sequence). The CDR3 loop is CASSLNFLNEQFF. The CDR3 DNA reads TGTGCCAGCAGCTTAAATTTTTTGAATGAGCAGTTCTTC.

The V gene is TRBV7-2, the J gene TRBJ2-3; the D gene is possibly TRBD1 (5 bases). The CDR3 has 15 residues. V was trimmed by 5 bases and J by 2 bases, leaving 14 bases between them. CDR1 and CDR2 (germline): SGHTA, FQGNSA. In DNA, the CDR3 is TGTGCCAGCAGCACCCAGGGATCATACACAGATACGCAGTATTTT. This gives the protein CASSTQGSYTDTQYF.

V and J are TRBV7-9 and TRBJ2-7; TRBD1 matches 8 bases. The CDR3 extends over 15 amino acids. Trimming removed 5 bases from V and 2 bases from J; junction bases left unmatched: 8. The germline V gene encodes CDR1 SEHNR and CDR2 FQNEAQ (reference sequence). The CDR3 loop is CASSQRQGTAYEQYF. CDR3 bases: TGTGCCAGCAGCCAAAGACAGGGGACTGCCTACGAGCAGTACTTC. The complete variable domain, with remaining parts taken from reference TRBV7-9 and TRBJ2-7, reads DTGVSQNPRHKITKRGQNVTFRCDPISEHNRLYWYRQTLGQGPEFLTYFQNEAQLEKSRLLSDRFSAERPKGSFSTLEIQRTEQGDSAMYLCASSQRQGTAYEQYFGPGTRLTVT.

V gene TRBV6-1 combines with J gene TRBJ2-7; D might be TRBD2 (6 bases). Trimming removed 6 bases at V and 5 bases at J, with 8 bases between. There are 11 residues in the CDR3. Germline CDR1 reads MNHNS; CDR2 reads SASEGT. In nucleotides, the CDR3 is TGTGCCAGCAGGGAGGGGAACGAGCAGTACTTC. This gives the protein CASREGNEQYF.

V usage is TRBV5-4 and J usage is TRBJ1-1; 12 positions match TRBD1. Germline CDR1 is SGHNT and CDR2 is YYREEE (reference sequence). CDR3 length: 14 residues. V lost 4 bases to trimming and J lost 5 bases; unmatched junction nucleotides: 3. CDR3 loop: CASSPGQGATEAFF. The CDR3, as DNA: TGTGCCAGCAGCCCGGGACAGGGGGCGACTGAAGCTTTCTTT.

The chain is built from TRBV5-1 and TRBJ2-7; 7 positions match TRBD1. The trim removed 2 bases at V and 4 bases at J, leaving 6 bases unmatched. The germline gives CDR1 SGHRS, CDR2 YFSETQ. There are 14 residues in the CDR3. Here the CDR3 reads CASSFGQASYEQYF. The DNA for the CDR3 is TGCGCCAGCAGCTTCGGACAGGCCTCGTACGAGCAGTACTTC.

V gene TRBV12-5 combines with J gene TRBJ2-5, with 9 bases that match TRBD1. The junction had 6 bases not matched to a gene; V was cut back by 6 bases and J by 1 base. This CDR3 has 15 residues. CDR1 is LGHNT, CDR2 FRNRAP, per germline. The CDR3 nucleotides read TGTGCTAGTGGGTCAGGGACAGGGCTCCAAGAGACCCAGTACTTC. This gives the protein CASGSGTGLQETQYF.

The V call is TRBV5-1, the J call TRBJ1-2; maybe TRBD1 (6 bases). The germline CDR1 and CDR2 sequences are SGHRS and YFSETQ. Trimming stripped 5 bases from V and 4 bases from J, with 15 bases between. This CDR3 is built from 14 residues. As DNA, the CDR3 is TGCGCCAGCAGTTCGGGACAAAACTTCTATGGCTACACCTTC. Translation gives CASSSGQNFYGYTF.

CDR3 protein: CASSLVASVLLQYF. CDR3 nucleotides: TGTGCCAGCAGCTTAGTAGCTAGCGTGTTGTTGCAGTATTTT. V and J are TRBV11-3 and TRBJ2-3; D possibly corresponds to TRBD2 (6 bases). This CDR3 has 14 residues. Germline V CDR1 and CDR2: SGHNT, YENEEA. V shed 1 base and J shed 11 bases, with 16 bases lying between them. The complete variable domain, with remaining parts taken from reference TRBV11-3 and TRBJ2-3, reads EAGVVQSPRYKIIEKKQPVAFWCNPISGHNTLYWYLQNLGQGPELLIRYENEEAVDDSQLPKDRFSAERLKGVDSTLKIQPAELGDSAVYLCASSLVASVLLQYFGPGTRLTVL.

The V and J genes are TRBV10-3 and TRBJ2-1, with a weak D call TRBD1 (5 bases). There are 15 residues in the CDR3. Per the germline V gene, CDR1 is ENHRY and CDR2 is SYGVKD. V was clipped by 6 bases and J by 2 bases, with 14 bases between them. The CDR3 nucleotides are TGTGCCATCAGGCTGGGGCCAAATCCCTACAATGAGCAGTTCTTC. Translated: CAIRLGPNPYNEQFF.

The genes are TRBV6-1 and TRBJ1-4; D might be TRBD1 (6 bases). Looked up from germline, CDR1 is MNHNS and CDR2 is SASEGT. This CDR3 is built from 15 residues. Trimming stripped 3 bases from V and 5 bases from J, with 13 bases between. The CDR3 region has the DNA TGTGCCAGCAGTGACACAGGGACGGGGAATGAAAAACTGTTTTTT. Its protein product is CASSDTGTGNEKLFF.

J is TRBJ1-4 and V is TRBV18; a possible D gene is TRBD1 (5 bases). Per the germline V gene, CDR1 is KGHSH and CDR2 is LQKENI. This CDR3 contains 15 residues. V was clipped by 3 bases and J by 4 bases, with 12 bases between them. CDR3 region: CASSPGAGLNEKLFF. The CDR3 bases are TGTGCCAGCTCACCTGGGGCAGGGCTTAATGAAAAACTGTTTTTT.

The V and J genes are TRBV9 and TRBJ2-3, with a weak D call TRBD2 (6 bases). Trimming shortened V by 4 bases and J by 4 bases, and 13 bases separated the two germline ends. The CDR3 has 14 amino acids. The germline CDR1 and CDR2 sequences are SGDLS and YYNGEE. The CDR3 reads CASSPRGLADTQYF. As DNA, the CDR3 is TGTGCCAGCAGCCCCCGGGGGTTGGCAGATACGCAGTATTTT.

The rearrangement links TRBV27 to TRBJ1-4, with 7 bases lining up with TRBD1. J gave up 0 bases and V 1 base, and 5 bases lay outside the gene matches. The CDR3 length is 17 residues. The germline CDR1 and CDR2 sequences are MNHEY and SMNVEV (reference sequence). The CDR3 loop reads CASSLWAGGATNEKLFF. DNA for the CDR3: TGTGCCAGCAGTTTATGGGCAGGGGGGGCAACTAATGAAAAACTGTTTTTT.

The chain links TRBV2 to TRBJ1-1; D remains ambiguous. This CDR3 has 12 residues. Germline V gene sequence: CDR1 SNHLY, CDR2 FYNNEI. V shed 6 bases and J shed 6 bases, with 11 bases lying between them. The CDR3 coding sequence is TGTGCCAGCAGCCAAAGGTGGGCTGAAGCTTTCTTT. Protein sequence: CASSQRWAEAFF. Based on the CDR3 plus reference TRBV2 and TRBJ1-1, the full variable domain is EPEVTQTPSHQVTQMGQEVILRCVPISNHLYFYWYRQILGQKVEFLVSFYNNEISEKSEIFDDQFSVERPDGSNFTLKIRSTKLEDSAMYFCASSQRWAEAFFGQGTRLTVV.